The entry below gives a single TCR beta chain sequence along with its context. This clone was counted between two and nine times. There is no known antigen for this receptor. Within one base of it there is no much larger clone, and no base qualities were kept. These data originate in a study of PD-L1 blockade in urothelial cancer (dated by TCRdb to 2016 to 2017). Regarding the research as a whole: All patients started therapy in the mid-2010s and received atezolizumab 1,200 mg intravenously every 3 weeks. About 85% of the 29 patients were identified as males with urothelial cancer of bladder origin, and a prior smoking history was reported by 18 of 29 patients. Patients had an ECOG performance status of 0 or 1 and had received between 0 and 3 prior chemotherapy regimens. Blood samples were analyzed at two time points: 3 weeks after treatment start (second dose) and 6 weeks after treatment start. Blood samples yielded a median of about 150,000 T cells and more than 80,000 unique TCRs, with median clonality around 0.083. The study, an exploratory multi-omic analysis, examined somatic, immune and clinical correlates of response to PD-L1 blockade with atezolizumab in urothelial cancer. Pretreatment tumor samples and matched peripheral blood, collected serially before and after atezolizumab treatment, underwent TCR sequencing. Progression-free survival longer than 6 months counted as durable clinical benefit, and TCR features were additionally tested against both progression-free and overall survival. Whole exome sequencing and RNA sequencing of pretreatment tumors were performed alongside TCR sequencing in the same patients. Durable clinical benefit was achieved by nine patients but not by the remaining 20. Twenty-nine patients had pretreatment blood TCR-seq, some 25 had at least one posttreatment blood collection, and some 25 had tumor TCR-seq.

Overall study results and their limits: Because of the small sample size (n of about 30) and the many exploratory analyses performed, the results are intended to be regarded as hypothesis-generating. A pretreatment peripheral blood TCR clonality below the median was linked to improved progression-free and overall survival. Greater expansion of tumor-associated TCR clones in peripheral blood 3 weeks after the start of treatment was observed in patients with durable benefit (n ≈ 20, p = 0.022).

Synthetic TCR analog templates were spiked into each PCR so that absolute template abundance could be estimated from read counts. Using the immunoSEQ assay, TCRbeta CDR3 regions were amplified from genomic DNA with bias-controlled V and J gene primers. Sequencing of rearranged TCRbeta segments was performed at approximately 20X coverage. The published analysis was carried out like this. Clustering was used to correct sequencing errors, and CDR3s were annotated against IMGT so that V, D and J genes could be assigned. Downstream analyses used only productive TCRbeta rearrangements and left out out-of-frame or stop-codon sequences. Clonality was calculated as one minus the Shannon entropy normalized by the log of the number of unique productive sequences. Fisher's exact test with Benjamini-Hochberg correction, at a threshold of adjusted p below 0.01, was used to find clones that differed between time points or between blood and tumor. Sourced from immuneACCESS, this table was stored by TCRdb with only in-frame sequences that have V and J called. A share of the clones is absent; for the studies checked, an unresolved V gene accounts for under half, and the remainder has no known explanation. The V and J calls and clone size are taken from that table; D and trimming were inferred from the DNA. The sample yields about 74,000 clones; approximately 80% were counted once. Of the sample, about 5.1% is held by the ten largest clones.

A total of some 30 patients with locally advanced or metastatic urothelial carcinoma, treated at Memorial Sloan Kettering on a trial protocol, made up the cohort. Peripheral blood mononuclear cells were collected pretreatment and during treatment, with between 1 and 8 total time points obtained per patient. The Qiagen DNeasy Blood extraction kit was used to purify genomic DNA from total PBMCs and from tumor samples. Collected pretreatment and during treatment, PBMCs were isolated and stored as previously described. The TCR comes from a man aged 65 to 85 with urothelial cancer. The sample was PBMCs, taken around atezolizumab (anti-PD-L1) treatment.

DNA sequence: TGTGCCTGGAGTAAGGACAGGGGGCACTCCTACGAGCAGTACTTC. This codes for CAWSKDRGHSYEQYF. The sequence links TRBV30 to TRBJ2-7, and 11 junctional nucleotides match TRBD1. Per the germline V gene (reference sequence), GTSNPN is the CDR1 and SVGIG is the CDR2. For this chain, trimming is 2 bases at the V end and 0 bases at the J end, and the number of junction bases without a gene match is 3. Reading from cysteine to phenylalanine, the CDR3 counts 15 amino acids. The CDR3 DNA has 45 bases and is translated from base 1.